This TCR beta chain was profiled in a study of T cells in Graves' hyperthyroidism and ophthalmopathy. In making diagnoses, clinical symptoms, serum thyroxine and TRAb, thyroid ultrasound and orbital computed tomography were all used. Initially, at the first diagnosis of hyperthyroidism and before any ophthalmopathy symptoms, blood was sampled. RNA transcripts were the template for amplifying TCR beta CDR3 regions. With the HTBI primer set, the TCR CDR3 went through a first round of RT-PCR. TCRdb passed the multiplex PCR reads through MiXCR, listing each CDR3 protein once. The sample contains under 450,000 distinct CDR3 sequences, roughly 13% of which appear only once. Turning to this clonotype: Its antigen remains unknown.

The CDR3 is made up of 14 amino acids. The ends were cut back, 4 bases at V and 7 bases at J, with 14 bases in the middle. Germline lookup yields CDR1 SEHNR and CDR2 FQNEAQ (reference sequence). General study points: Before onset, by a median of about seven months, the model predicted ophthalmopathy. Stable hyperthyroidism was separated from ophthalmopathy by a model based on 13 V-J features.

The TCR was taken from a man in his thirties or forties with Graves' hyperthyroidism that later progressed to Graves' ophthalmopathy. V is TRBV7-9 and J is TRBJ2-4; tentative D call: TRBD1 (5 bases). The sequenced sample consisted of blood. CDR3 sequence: CASSSLQGLNIQYF. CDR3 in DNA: TGTGCCAGCAGCTCGCTCCAGGGCTTGAACATTCAGTACTTC.